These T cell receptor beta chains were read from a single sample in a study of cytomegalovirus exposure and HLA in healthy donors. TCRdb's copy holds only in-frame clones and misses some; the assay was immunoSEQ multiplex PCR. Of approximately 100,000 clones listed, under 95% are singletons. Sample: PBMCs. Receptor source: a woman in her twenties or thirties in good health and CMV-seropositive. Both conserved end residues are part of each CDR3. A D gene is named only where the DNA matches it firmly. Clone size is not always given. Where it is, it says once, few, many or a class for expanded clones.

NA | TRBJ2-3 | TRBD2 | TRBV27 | TGTGCCAGCAGTTTCCAGACTAGCGGGTTCACAGATACGCAGTATTTT | CASSFQTSGFTDTQYF
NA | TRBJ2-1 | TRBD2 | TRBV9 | TGTGCCAGCAGTCAAAGCGGGAGGGGGAGGGATGAGCAGTTCTTC | CASSQSGRGRDEQFF
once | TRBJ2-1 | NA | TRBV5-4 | TGTGCCAGCAGCTTGGAAATCCGCAATGAGCAGTTCTTC | CASSLEIRNEQFF
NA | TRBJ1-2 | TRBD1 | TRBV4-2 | TGTGCCAGCAGCCAAGTAGAACAGGGGGACTCCCGTGGCTACACCTTC | CASSQVEQGDSRGYTF
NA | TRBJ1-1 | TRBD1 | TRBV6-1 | TGTGCCAGCAGGACAGGGGGATTGACTGAAGCTTTCTTT | CASRTGGLTEAFF
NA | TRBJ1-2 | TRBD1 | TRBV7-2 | TGTGCCAGCAGCTTTTTCGCGGGACAGGGGGAGTTGTTTGGCTACACCTTC | CASSFFAGQGELFGYTF
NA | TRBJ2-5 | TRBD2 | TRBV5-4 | TGTGCCAGCAGCAGTAGGACTAGCGGGAGGGAGACCCAGTACTTC | CASSSRTSGRETQYF
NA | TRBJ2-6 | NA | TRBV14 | TGTGCCAGCGCAGAGACTAAATCTGGGGCCAACGTCCTGACTTTC | CASAETKSGANVLTF
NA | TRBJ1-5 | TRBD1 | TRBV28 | TGTGCCAGCAGTTTATCCCGACAGGGGTGGCAGCCCCAGCATTTT | CASSLSRQGWQPQHF
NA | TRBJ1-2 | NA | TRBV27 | TGTGCCAGCAGTCCAGTGGCCGGGGGGGGCGGCTACACCTTC | CASSPVAGGGGYTF
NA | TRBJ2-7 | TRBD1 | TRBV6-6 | TGTGCCAGCAAAATCCAGGGACAGGCCTACGAGCAGTACTTC | CASKIQGQAYEQYF
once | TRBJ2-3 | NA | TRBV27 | TGTGCCAGCAGTTCGCCTAGGCGGGCCCGCACAGATACGCAGTATTTT | CASSSPRRARTDTQYF
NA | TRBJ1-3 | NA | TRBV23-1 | TGCGCCAGCAGTCAATCGATGAACTCTGCTGGAAACACCATATATTTT | CASSQSMNSAGNTIYF
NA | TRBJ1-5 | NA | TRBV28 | TGTGCCAGCAGTTTAGGGACACCGGGCAATCAGCCCCAGCATTTT | CASSLGTPGNQPQHF
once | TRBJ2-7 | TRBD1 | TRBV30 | TGTGCCTGGGGCCACGGGACAGTGAAGCCCTACGAGCAGTACTTC | CAWGHGTVKPYEQYF
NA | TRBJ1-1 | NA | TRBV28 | TGTGCCAGCAGCCACGACAGGCGACGGACTGAAGCTTTCTTT | CASSHDRRRTEAFF
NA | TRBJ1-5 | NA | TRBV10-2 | TGCGCCAGCAGTGAGCCATCCCAACAGGGCTCGGGGCAGCCCCAGCATTTT | CASSEPSQQGSGQPQHF
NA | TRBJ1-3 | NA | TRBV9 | TGTGCCAGCAGCTCGAGCAACCCAGGGTTTGGAAACACCATATATTTT | CASSSSNPGFGNTIYF
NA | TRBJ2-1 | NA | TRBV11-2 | TGTGCCAGCAGCTTAGCAGCGACCAATGAGCAGTTCTTC | CASSLAATNEQFF
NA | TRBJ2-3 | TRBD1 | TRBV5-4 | TGTGCCAGCAGTTCCGGGACAGTCCTCACAGATACGCAGTATTTT | CASSSGTVLTDTQYF
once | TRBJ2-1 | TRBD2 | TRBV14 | TGTGCCAGCAGCCAAGTGGCGGGAGTAAGTGGAGGGGAGTTCTTC | CASSQVAGVSGGEFF
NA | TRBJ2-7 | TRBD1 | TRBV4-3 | TGCGCCAGCAGCCAGGACAGGGGTTTTTACGAGCAGTACTTC | CASSQDRGFYEQYF
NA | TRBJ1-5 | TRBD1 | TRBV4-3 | TGCGCCAGCAGCCAAGATGGACAGGGGAATCAGCCCCAGCATTTT | CASSQDGQGNQPQHF
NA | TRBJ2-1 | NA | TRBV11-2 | TGTGCCAGCAGCTCAATTCGAGGGCCGAGGGAGCAGTTCTTC | CASSSIRGPREQFF
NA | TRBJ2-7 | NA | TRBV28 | TGTGCCAGCAGTTCCGCGGGACAGAGCTCCTACGAGCAGTACTTC | CASSSAGQSSYEQYF
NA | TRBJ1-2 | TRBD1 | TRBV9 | TGTGCCAGCAGCCCTGGACAGGGGGCTTACTATGGCTACACCTTC | CASSPGQGAYYGYTF
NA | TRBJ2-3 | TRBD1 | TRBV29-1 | TGCAGCGTTGCGGGACAGGGGACAGATACGCAGTATTTT | CSVAGQGTDTQYF
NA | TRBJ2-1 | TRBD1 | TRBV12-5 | TGTGCTAGTGGTATACTCAGGACAGGGTTCTCCTACAATGAGCAGTTCTTC | CASGILRTGFSYNEQFF
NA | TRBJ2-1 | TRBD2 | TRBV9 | TGTGCCAGCAGCGTAGCGGGAGGGGGGAATGAGCAGTTCTTC | CASSVAGGGNEQFF
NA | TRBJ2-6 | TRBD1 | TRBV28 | TGTGCCAGCAGGCCAAACAGGGGGCCCCCTACCTCTGGGGCCAACGTCCTGACTTTC | CASRPNRGPPTSGANVLTF
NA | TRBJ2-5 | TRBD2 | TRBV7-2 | TGTGCCAGCAGCTTAGCGGCGGCTAGCGGGAGAGTCGAGACCCAGTACTTC | CASSLAAASGRVETQYF
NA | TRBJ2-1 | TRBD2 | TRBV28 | TGTGCCAGCATTCCGGGGCTAGCGGGAGGTAGAACCTACAATGAGCAGTTCTTC | CASIPGLAGGRTYNEQFF
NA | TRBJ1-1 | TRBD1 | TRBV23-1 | TGCGCCAGCAGTCTAGAGGGGACAGACAAGAACACTGAAGCTTTCTTT | CASSLEGTDKNTEAFF
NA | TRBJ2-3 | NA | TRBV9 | TGTGCCAGCAGCGTAGACGGGAGTACAGATACGCAGTATTTT | CASSVDGSTDTQYF
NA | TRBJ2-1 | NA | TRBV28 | TGTGCCAGCAGGACACCAACAGGGTACAATGAGCAGTTCTTC | CASRTPTGYNEQFF
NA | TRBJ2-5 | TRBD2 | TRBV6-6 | TGTGCCAGCAGTGGCGTAGCCGGGAGGGGAGAGACCCAGTACTTC | CASSGVAGRGETQYF
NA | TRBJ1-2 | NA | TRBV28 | TGTGCCAGCAGTTTCGGCGGATTCTATGGCTACACCTTC | CASSFGGFYGYTF
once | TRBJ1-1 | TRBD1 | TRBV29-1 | TGCAGCGTCAGACAGGGCGCGTCTGAAGCTTTCTTT | CSVRQGASEAFF
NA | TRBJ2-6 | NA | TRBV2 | TGTGCCAGCAGGCCACAGGTGGCCGGGGCCAACGTCCTGACTTTC | CASRPQVAGANVLTF
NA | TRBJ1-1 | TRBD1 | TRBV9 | TGTGCCAGCAGCACCGGACAGGAGGGCACTGAAGCTTTCTTT | CASSTGQEGTEAFF
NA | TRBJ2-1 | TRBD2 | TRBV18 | TGTGCCAGCTCACCTGGACTAGCGGGAGGGCGGGAGAATGAGCAGTTCTTC | CASSPGLAGGRENEQFF
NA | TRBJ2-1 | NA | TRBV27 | TGTGCCAGCAGTTTCCAGGGGAATGAGCAGTTCTTC | CASSFQGNEQFF
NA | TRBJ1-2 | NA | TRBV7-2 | TGTGCCAGCAGCTTCAGGACAGACAGACCTTATGGCTACACCTTC | CASSFRTDRPYGYTF
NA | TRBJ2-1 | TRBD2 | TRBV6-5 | TGTGCCAGCAGTTCCGTCGGGACTAAGAATGAGCAGTTCTTC | CASSSVGTKNEQFF
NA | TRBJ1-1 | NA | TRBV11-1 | TGTGCCAGCAGCTTTGGACAATCGAACACTGAAGCTTTCTTT | CASSFGQSNTEAFF
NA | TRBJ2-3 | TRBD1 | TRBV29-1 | TGCAGCGTTGAAGGACAGGGTGGCAATACGCAGTATTTT | CSVEGQGGNTQYF
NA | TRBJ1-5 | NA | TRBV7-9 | TGTGCCAGCAGCTTATCAGGGGCCGGCAATCAGCCCCAGCATTTT | CASSLSGAGNQPQHF
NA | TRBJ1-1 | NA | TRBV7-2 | TGTGCCAGCAGCTCCCGGGGGGGGCACGGTGAAGCTTTCTTT | CASSSRGGHGEAFF
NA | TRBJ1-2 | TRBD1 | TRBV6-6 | TGTGCCAGCAGGGACAGGGTCTATGGCTACACCTTC | CASRDRVYGYTF
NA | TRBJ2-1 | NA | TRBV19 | TGTGCCAGTAGTGTACGGACTAACTATTTGAATGAGCAGTTCTTC | CASSVRTNYLNEQFF
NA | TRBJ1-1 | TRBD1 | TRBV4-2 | TGTGCCAGCAGCCAAGATCCCAGGGACAGGGGGAATTCTGAAGCTTTCTTT | CASSQDPRDRGNSEAFF
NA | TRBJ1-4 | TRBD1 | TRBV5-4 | TGTGCCAGCAGCTTGGGACTGAACAGGGGAACTAATGAAAAACTGTTTTTT | CASSLGLNRGTNEKLFF
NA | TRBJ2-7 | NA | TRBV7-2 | TGTGCCAGCAGCTCGCACGGTGACGAGCAGTACTTC | CASSSHGDEQYF
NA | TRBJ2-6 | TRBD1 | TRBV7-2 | TGTGCCAGCAACTCGGGACAGGGTAACTCTGGGGCCAACGTCCTGACTTTC | CASNSGQGNSGANVLTF